This T cell receptor (beta chain) was retrieved from a study of cytomegalovirus exposure and HLA in healthy donors. Findings and caveats of the study: HLA-A and HLA-B allele assignments for most subjects were reportedly predicted accurately using TCR beta sequences. There was a cluster of highly shared sequence variants that was likely a sequencing artifact.

Turning to this clone: What it binds is unknown.

PCR employed 60 Vbeta and 13 Jbeta primers. Profiled with immunoSEQ multiplex PCR; TCRdb holds only in-frame clones, not every one. The sample holds 18,000 or so clones, approximately 70% seen once. There are 16 residues in the CDR3. CDR1 and CDR2 (germline): MGHRA, YSYEKL. Trimming shortened V by 4 bases and J by 5 bases, and 20 bases separated the two germline ends. J is TRBJ2-5 and V is TRBV4-1; D is perhaps TRBD2 (6 bases). Sequenced material: PBMCs. This receptor was taken from a man aged 18-30 years in good health and CMV-seronegative. The CDR3 region is CASSRELAPAPETQYF. The CDR3 DNA is TGCGCCAGCAGCCGCGAACTAGCCCCAGCCCCGGAGACCCAGTACTTC.